This entry lists 12 T cell receptor beta chains sequenced from one sample in a study of cytomegalovirus exposure and HLA in healthy donors. Amplification used 60 Vbeta primers and 13 Jbeta primers. Assay: immunoSEQ multiplex PCR; the TCRdb copy retains only in-frame clones and omits some. The table lists around 140,000 clones, around 78% of them singletons. The sample consisted of PBMCs. These receptors came from a young woman in good health and CMV-seronegative.

This clone was observed once. The chain links TRBV21-1 to TRBJ1-2; the D call TRBD1 from the table was never checked on the DNA. TRBV21-1 corresponds to a pseudogene. This CDR3 spans 15 amino acids. The CDR3 protein is CASSLRQGDYYGYTF. DNA for the CDR3: TGTGCCAGCAGCTTGCGTCAGGGGGACTACTATGGCTACACCTTC.

This chain links TRBV7-7 with TRBJ2-2, with TRBD2 identical over 10 bases. V shed 5 bases and J 4 bases; nucleotides not matched to a gene: 4. This CDR3 region has 15 residues. The germline gives CDR1 SSHAT, CDR2 FNYEAQ (reference sequence). CDR3 amino acids: CASSVSGGGTGELFF. The CDR3 coding sequence is TGTGCCAGCAGCGTCAGCGGGGGGGGCACCGGGGAGCTGTTTTTT.

This clone was picked up a small number of times. V is TRBV30 and J is TRBJ2-1; TRBD1 matches at 7 bases. After removal of 2 bases from V and 4 bases from J, the junction contained 5 bases not matched to a gene. The germline V gene has CDR1 GTSNPN and CDR2 SVGIG (reference sequence). This CDR3 is built from 14 residues. The CDR3: CAWSTRGLYNEQFF. CDR3 coding DNA: TGTGCCTGGAGTACCAGGGGGTTGTACAATGAGCAGTTCTTC.

This sequence joins TRBV5-1 and TRBJ1-2; a weak D match, TRBD1 (6 bases). This CDR3 contains 14 residues. The V and J ends lost 0 bases and 7 bases respectively, with 13 bases between them. In germline, CDR1 is SGHRS, CDR2 YFSETQ. The CDR3, as DNA: TGCGCCAGCAGCTTGGAACTACAGGGTTCTGGCTACACCTTC. It yields the protein CASSLELQGSGYTF.

This chain connects TRBV7-9 to TRBJ2-1; 8 nucleotides agree with TRBD2. From germline, CDR1 is SEHNR and CDR2 FQNEAQ (reference sequence). The CDR3 totals 15 residues. With V trimmed by 5 bases and J by 10 bases, 13 bases remained unmatched. The CDR3 region is CASSPMVAGHLEQFF. As DNA, the CDR3 is TGTGCCAGCAGCCCGATGGTAGCGGGACACCTCGAGCAGTTCTTC.

This chain joins TRBV27 and TRBJ1-5; D might be TRBD1 (5 bases). Germline V lookup: CDR1 MNHEY, CDR2 SMNVEV (reference sequence). The V and J ends lost 2 bases and 9 bases respectively, with 11 bases between them. This CDR3 spans 13 amino acids. CDR3 amino acids: CASSLTGPRPQHF. In DNA, the CDR3 is TGTGCCAGCAGTTTAACAGGCCCCAGGCCCCAGCATTTT.

The gene calls are TRBV5-3 and TRBJ2-2; unclear D gene. TRBV5-3 is an ORF, with its function uncertain. The V end lost 4 bases, the J end lost 6 bases, and 7 bases lay between the germline ends. The CDR3 totals 12 residues. CDR3 coding DNA: TGTGCCAGAAGCCCCGGTTCCGGGGAGCTGTTTTTT. Translated: CARSPGSGELFF.

This clone was detected once. The chain links TRBV10-3 to TRBJ1-5; TRBD1 agrees at 8 bases. Germline CDR1 is ENHRY and CDR2 is SYGVKD. The CDR3 is 14 amino acids. Trimming at V came to 6 bases and at J to 2 bases, leaving 3 bases not matched to a gene. The CDR3 nucleotides read TGTGCCATCAGACAGGGACAGGGCAATCAGCCCCAGCATTTT. Its translation is CAIRQGQGNQPQHF.

This chain uses TRBV5-6 with TRBJ2-1; D remains unclear. This CDR3 region has 12 residues. V was clipped by 3 bases and J by 8 bases, with 9 bases between them. Germline V gene data show CDR1 as SGHDT and CDR2 as YYEEEE. The CDR3 protein is CASSSGEDEQFF. For the CDR3, the DNA is TGTGCCAGCAGCTCTGGAGAGGATGAGCAGTTCTTC.

Only a few counts were recorded for this clone. The rearrangement uses TRBV4-1 and TRBJ2-7, with 16 bases that match TRBD2. V lost 1 base and J lost 3; bases outside the gene matches: 6. There are 18 residues in the CDR3. The germline V gene has CDR1 MGHRA and CDR2 YSYEKL. This chain's CDR3 is CASSQVGTSGRAVYEQYF. In DNA form, the CDR3 reads TGCGCCAGCAGCCAAGTCGGGACTAGCGGGAGGGCCGTCTACGAGCAGTACTTC.

The V gene is TRBV13, the J gene TRBJ2-7; D gene uncertain. This CDR3 has 12 residues. The germline V gene has CDR1 PRHDT and CDR2 FYEKMQ (reference sequence). V gave up 3 bases and J gave up 3 bases, with 6 bases separating them. The CDR3 DNA sequence: TGTGCCAGCAGCTTGGGCTACTACGAGCAGTACTTC. This encodes CASSLGYYEQYF.

Comment on this clone: The limits of the CDR3 on the DNA are not certain, so only TCRdb's listed CDR3 is given. The chain couples TRBV5-1 to TRBJ1-5. The CDR3 comprises 14 residues, both ends counted. Per the germline V gene, CDR1 is SGHRS and CDR2 is YFSETQ. CDR3 residues: CASSFGSGNQPQHF.